The 13 T cell receptor beta chains given below trace back to one sample, sequenced in a study of a mutant IDH1 vaccine in newly diagnosed glioma. Time point meaning: week 5, during vaccination. The content of each vaccine dose was 300 ug of mutant IDH1 20-mer peptide, and topical imiquimod accompanied it. Profiled with immunoSEQ multiplex PCR; TCRdb holds only in-frame clones, not every one. The sample records about 40,000 clones, approximately 90% being singletons. The antigens these receptors bind are not known. Sequenced material: PBMCs, taken from a glioma patient whose treatment included an IDH1 peptide vaccine. The receptors come from a man aged 45 to 65 with glioma.

CDR3 nucleotides: TGTGCCAGCAGCACCACCCCCTCCTACGAGCAGTACTTC. Translated, it gives CASSTTPSYEQYF. The V call is TRBV7-9, the J call TRBJ2-7; unclear D gene. The germline V gene has CDR1 SEHNR and CDR2 FQNEAQ (reference sequence). Trimming shortened V by 5 bases and J by 0 bases, and 8 bases separated the two germline ends. The CDR3 runs 13 residues.

The chain employs TRBV5-1 and TRBJ1-6; D remains ambiguous. The germline gives CDR1 SGHRS, CDR2 YFSETQ. V shed 0 bases and J shed 0 bases, with 13 bases lying between them. CDR3 size: 18 residues. The CDR3 DNA is TGCGCCAGCAGCTTGGAGGAGGCGGGTACCTCCTATAATTCACCCCTCCACTTT. Its translation: CASSLEEAGTSYNSPLHF.

The chain recombines TRBV15 with TRBJ1-4; 12 nucleotides align to TRBD1. Germline CDR1 is LNHNV and CDR2 is YYDKDF (reference sequence). The CDR3 consists of 17 residues. V dropped 0 bases and J dropped 8; count of bases not matched to a gene: 7. The CDR3 DNA reads as TGTGCCACCAGCAGAGAAGCGGGGGACAGGGGGCGGGAAAAACTGTTTTTT. Translated, it gives CATSREAGDRGREKLFF.

The rearrangement joins TRBV6-5 to TRBJ2-5, with unresolved D. The V gene's germline CDR1 is MNHEY and CDR2 SVGAGI. V lost 2 bases and J lost 2, with 12 bases in between. The CDR3 is 15 amino acids. The CDR3 spells CASSYAVGAQETQYF. The CDR3 DNA reads TGTGCCAGCAGTTACGCCGTGGGCGCTCAAGAGACCCAGTACTTC.

The rearrangement joins TRBV27 to TRBJ1-2; D not resolved. CDR1 is MNHEY and CDR2 is SMNVEV in the germline V gene (reference sequence). The CDR3 is 14 amino acids. V lost 5 bases and J 1 base, leaving 11 bases between the germline ends. CDR3 region: CASSGSISNYGYTF. DNA for the CDR3: TGTGCCAGCAGTGGGTCGATCAGTAACTATGGCTACACCTTC.

The chain recombines TRBV28 with TRBJ1-2; 7 nucleotides match TRBD1. This CDR3 spans 15 amino acids. Germline loops: CDR1 MDHEN, CDR2 SYDVKM. V was pared by 5 bases and J by 6 bases, with 12 bases of the junction left unmatched. Here the CDR3 DNA reads TGTGCCAGCAGTCGGGGGACGACAGGGAGGCATGGCTACACCTTC. Amino acids: CASSRGTTGRHGYTF.

This chain uses TRBV5-4 with TRBJ2-5; 12 bases are shared with TRBD1. The CDR3 runs to 15 residues. V lost 4 bases, J lost 5 bases, and 6 bases stayed unmatched. Germline CDR1 SGHNT, CDR2 YYREEE (reference sequence). The CDR3 DNA is TGTGCCAGCAGCAAGGGACAGGGGGCGTCGGAGACCCAGTACTTC. Its translation is CASSKGQGASETQYF.

The chain links TRBV14 to TRBJ2-7; 10 bases are shared with TRBD1. Trimming took 0 bases from V and 2 from J; bases not matched to a gene: 1. CDR1 and CDR2 from the germline V gene are SGHDN and FVKESK. CDR3 length: 15 residues. The CDR3 sequence is CASSQEGTGAYEQYF. CDR3 DNA: TGTGCCAGCAGCCAAGAAGGGACAGGGGCCTACGAGCAGTACTTC.

The V gene is TRBV5-1, the J gene TRBJ2-2, with D perhaps TRBD2 (6 bases). Germline V lookup: CDR1 SGHRS, CDR2 YFSETQ. This CDR3 has 18 amino acids. Trimming took off 1 base at V and 0 bases at J, with 16 bases between the two ends. CDR3 sequence reads: CASSLTRAGRANTGELFF. CDR3 coding DNA: TGCGCCAGCAGCTTGACAAGGGCGGGGCGAGCGAACACCGGGGAGCTGTTTTTT.

The chain links TRBV7-6 to TRBJ2-5; D unclear. Germline V lookup: CDR1 SGHVS, CDR2 FNYEAQ. There are 12 residues in the CDR3. With 1 base removed from V and 4 bases from J, the gap between germline ends came to 4 bases. CDR3 in amino acids: CASSLDRETQYF. DNA of the CDR3: TGTGCCAGCAGCTTAGATAGAGAGACCCAGTACTTC.

The CDR3 DNA reads as TGTGCCATCAGTGAGAATCGCCGGGACCTCTCCTACGAGCAGTACTTC. Amino acids: CAISENRRDLSYEQYF. V gene TRBV10-3 combines with J gene TRBJ2-7, with D perhaps assigned TRBD1 or TRBD2 (5 bases each). The germline gives CDR1 ENHRY, CDR2 SYGVKD. The CDR3 contains 16 residues. V lost 2 bases, J lost 0 bases, and 14 bases lay in between.

The chain joins TRBV5-6 to TRBJ2-2, with D unresolved. The CDR3 spans 12 residues. Germline V CDR1 and CDR2: SGHDT, YYEEEE. Trimming cost V 3 bases and J 5 bases, with 5 bases left between them. CDR3 DNA sequence: TGTGCCAGCAGCTCAACAACCGGGGAGCTGTTTTTT. Protein sequence: CASSSTTGELFF.

The chain links TRBV28 to TRBJ2-7; D ambiguous. The germline V gene has CDR1 MDHEN and CDR2 SYDVKM. The CDR3 runs to 12 residues. V lost 2 bases and J lost 2, with 4 bases in between. The CDR3 sequence: CASSLPAYEQYF. The CDR3 nucleotides are TGTGCCAGCAGTTTACCCGCCTACGAGCAGTACTTC.